Below, 18 T cell receptor beta chains from the same sample are listed, as sequenced in a study of radiation and T cells in renal cell carcinoma. This table comes from immunoSEQ multiplex PCR, and its TCRdb copy is limited to in-frame clones, with some not included. The sample records about 170,000 clones, less than 90% being singletons. Stated time point: blood 4 weeks post-SBRT, at nephrectomy. Treatment indicated: 15 Gy SBRT to primary tumor, nephrectomy 4 weeks later. The sample in question was blood, obtained from a patient whose treatment included radiotherapy and nephrectomy. All receptors derive from a woman between 50 and 59 years old with renal cell carcinoma.

This clone was seen a handful of times. This chain links TRBV19 with TRBJ1-1, with D perhaps TRBD1 (5 bases). Germline-derived CDR1 and CDR2 are LNHDA and SQIVND (reference sequence). Trimming removed 6 bases from V and 0 bases from J, with 11 bases in between. The CDR3 is made up of 14 amino acids. CDR3 in amino acids: CASRAGFLNTEAFF. CDR3 nucleotide sequence: TGTGCCAGTAGGGCAGGGTTCCTGAACACTGAAGCTTTCTTT.

The chain recombines TRBV6-6 with TRBJ1-1; D not certain. Germline CDR1 MNHNY, CDR2 SVGAGI (reference sequence). The V end was cut by 0 bases, the J end by 6 bases, with 8 bases between. This CDR3 is built from 13 residues. The CDR3 loop reads CASSYSKGSEAFF. As DNA, the CDR3 is TGTGCCAGCAGTTACTCGAAAGGATCTGAAGCTTTCTTT.

The gene calls are TRBV19 and TRBJ2-5, with 8 bases identical to TRBD1. After removal of 7 bases from V and 5 bases from J, the junction contained 12 bases not matched to a gene. CDR1 LNHDA and CDR2 SQIVND come from the germline V gene (reference sequence). There are 15 residues in the CDR3. CDR3 residues: CASTQGRQGAETQYF. The CDR3 nucleotides are TGTGCCAGTACCCAAGGGCGGCAGGGGGCCGAGACCCAGTACTTC.

In its sample, this clone was seen once. The V and J genes are TRBV2 and TRBJ1-3; 7 nucleotides align to TRBD1. Germline V lookup: CDR1 SNHLY, CDR2 FYNNEI. The V segment lost 6 bases and the J segment 3 bases; nucleotides outside the gene matches: 8. The CDR3 is 15 amino acids. CDR3 DNA: TGTGCCAGCAGGACGACAGGGTCGGGTGGAAACACCATATATTTT. Translation gives CASRTTGSGGNTIYF.

This clone was found once. Mismatch with germline at one junction end may stem from a read error. The chain links TRBV7-2 to TRBJ1-2; TRBD1 matches at 9 bases. CDR1 is SGHTA and CDR2 is FQGNSA in the germline V gene. The CDR3 spans 14 residues. The CDR3 DNA is TGTGCCAGCAGCAGAGGGACAGGGAACTACGGCTACACCTTC. Translating it yields CASSRGTGNYGYTF. Combining the CDR3 with reference TRBV7-2 and TRBJ1-2 gives the whole variable domain GAGVSQSPSNKVTEKGKDVELRCDPISGHTALYWYRQSLGQGLEFLIYFQGNSAPDKSGLPSDRFSAERTGGSVSTLTIQRTQQEDSAVYLCASSRGTGNYGYTFGSGTRLTVV.

The chain couples TRBV7-2 to TRBJ1-1, with 7 bases identical to TRBD1. The V gene end was trimmed by 3 bases and the J gene end by 8 bases; junction bases not matched to a gene: 6. There are 13 residues in the CDR3. Germline V gives CDR1 SGHTA, CDR2 FQGNSA. The CDR3 loop reads CASSFDHRGEAFF. As DNA, the CDR3 is TGTGCCAGCAGCTTTGACCACAGGGGCGAAGCTTTCTTT.

J is TRBJ2-5 and V is TRBV4-3, with D unresolved. The CDR3 is made up of 13 amino acids. CDR1 is LGHNA, CDR2 YSLEER, per germline. V was trimmed by 3 bases and J by 5 bases, leaving 10 bases between them. This CDR3 reads CASSHLVGETQYF. The CDR3 nucleotides are TGCGCCAGCAGCCATTTGGTTGGGGAGACCCAGTACTTC.

The chain couples TRBV6-5 to TRBJ1-1, with unresolved D. Germline V gene lookup returns CDR1 MNHEY and CDR2 SVGAGI. Trimming removed 2 bases from V and 8 bases from J, with 12 bases in between. The CDR3 consists of 13 residues. The DNA of the CDR3 is TGTGCCAGCAGTTACGCCAGAGAGATAGAAGCTTTCTTT. This gives the protein CASSYAREIEAFF.

This chain links TRBV30 with TRBJ2-3; tentatively, D is TRBD2 (5 bases). Germline V gives CDR1 GTSNPN, CDR2 SVGIG (reference sequence). The CDR3 sequence is 13 residues long. V was clipped by 0 bases and J by 3 bases, with 7 bases between them. This CDR3 reads CAWSVGGTDTQYF. CDR3 sequence (DNA): TGTGCCTGGAGTGTGGGCGGGACAGATACGCAGTATTTT.

The chain is built from TRBV19 and TRBJ1-1; possibly TRBD1 for D (6 bases). V shed 5 bases and J shed 0 bases, with 13 bases lying between them. Per germline, CDR1 LNHDA and CDR2 SQIVND (reference sequence). The CDR3 is 15 residues long. The CDR3 region has the DNA TGTGCCAGTAGTCCATCCACAGGGATGAACACTGAAGCTTTCTTT. Translating it yields CASSPSTGMNTEAFF.

V is TRBV9 and J is TRBJ2-4; the match to TRBD1 covers 9 bases. The CDR3 is 14 amino acids. Germline V lookup: CDR1 SGDLS, CDR2 YYNGEE. With 4 bases clipped from V and 8 bases from J, the junction kept 7 bases outside the gene matches. CDR3 sequence reads: CASSKDRGYDIQYF. Written as DNA, the CDR3 is TGTGCCAGCAGCAAAGACAGGGGGTACGACATTCAGTACTTC.

V is TRBV7-2 and J is TRBJ1-2, with 8 bases that match TRBD1. The CDR3 contains 14 residues. With V trimmed by 5 bases and J by 3 bases, 5 bases remained unmatched. From germline, CDR1 is SGHTA and CDR2 FQGNSA. CDR3 residues: CASSPGQGDYGYTF. The CDR3 DNA reads as TGTGCCAGCAGCCCCGGACAGGGAGACTATGGCTACACCTTC. The full variable domain, completed using reference TRBV7-2 and TRBJ1-2, is GAGVSQSPSNKVTEKGKDVELRCDPISGHTALYWYRQSLGQGLEFLIYFQGNSAPDKSGLPSDRFSAERTGGSVSTLTIQRTQQEDSAVYLCASSPGQGDYGYTFGSGTRLTVV.

CDR3 sequence: CASSFGGTNEKLFF. CDR3 nucleotides: TGTGCCAGCAGCTTCGGGGGGACTAATGAAAAACTGTTTTTT. This chain uses TRBV5-4 with TRBJ1-4, with D possibly being TRBD1 (5 bases). With 2 bases removed from V and 2 bases from J, the gap between germline ends came to 7 bases. The CDR3 runs to 14 residues. Germline V gene sequence: CDR1 SGHNT, CDR2 YYREEE (reference sequence).

The chain combines TRBV29-1 with TRBJ2-7, with D maybe TRBD1 (6 bases). Germline assignment: CDR1 SQVTM and CDR2 ANQGSEA. The CDR3 totals 13 residues. V was clipped by 4 bases and J by 4 bases, with 14 bases between them. CDR3 region: CSVAETGSYEQYF. CDR3 nucleotides: TGCAGCGTTGCGGAGACAGGTTCATACGAGCAGTACTTC.

The chain joins TRBV7-9 to TRBJ2-5; 8 bases align to TRBD1. Germline trimming cut 3 bases from V and 4 bases from J; bases unmatched to any gene: 4. The CDR3 length is 14 residues. Germline V gene sequence: CDR1 SEHNR, CDR2 FQNEAQ (reference sequence). The CDR3 spells CASSFPRGRETQYF. DNA for the CDR3: TGTGCCAGCAGCTTCCCCAGGGGGCGAGAGACCCAGTACTTC.

This clone has a single count. The genes are TRBV5-8 and TRBJ2-3, with 13 bases identical to TRBD2. The CDR3 totals 16 residues. V trimming: 4 bases; J trimming: 1 base; junction bases outside the gene matches: 3. The germline V gene encodes CDR1 SGHTS and CDR2 YDEGEE. The CDR3 is CASSHGTSGGTDTQYF. As DNA, the CDR3 is TGTGCCAGCAGCCACGGGACTAGCGGGGGCACAGATACGCAGTATTTT.

V and J are TRBV29-1 and TRBJ2-7; 7 nucleotides match TRBD1. Germline CDR1 and CDR2: SQVTM and ANQGSEA. The junction had 12 bases not matched to a gene; V was cut back by 4 bases and J by 0 bases. The CDR3 has 16 residues. The CDR3 here is CSVALTGTASSYEQYF. The DNA for the CDR3 is TGCAGCGTTGCTTTAACCGGGACAGCCAGCTCCTACGAGCAGTACTTC.

The chain carries TRBV19 and TRBJ2-5; possibly TRBD1 or TRBD2 for D (5 bases each). This CDR3 has 16 amino acids. Trimming stripped 5 bases from V and 4 bases from J, with 20 bases between. Germline loops: CDR1 LNHDA, CDR2 SQIVND (reference sequence). CDR3 coding DNA: TGTGCCAGTAGTGACCCCCGGGGCCGGTACGGAGAGACCCAGTACTTC. As protein: CASSDPRGRYGETQYF.